The 5 T cell receptor beta chains below all came from one sample that was sequenced in a study of identical twins. TCRdb fed the 5' RACE reads into MiXCR, producing one record per CDR3 protein. The sample consists of about 890,000 distinct CDR3 sequences, around 12% of them appearing once. Separately, the same data were catalogued under a study of yellow fever vaccine responses in identical twins.

The specimen was PBMCs. Every receptor here comes from a woman aged 18 to 35 in good health.

Only a few counts were recorded for this clonotype. V usage is TRBV6-6 and J usage is TRBJ2-5; D is ambiguous. Germline values: CDR1 MNHNY, CDR2 SVGAGI (reference sequence). The CDR3 covers 13 residues. Trimming left V 8 bases short and J 4 bases short, with 14 bases between. DNA of the CDR3: TGTGCCAGCGCCTCGGTCAGAGGAGAGACCCAGTACTTC. It specifies CASASVRGETQYF.

This clonotype has ten or more counts. V gene TRBV20-1 combines with J gene TRBJ1-2, with TRBD1 identical over 7 bases. The CDR3 spans 14 residues. Trimming cost V 6 bases and J 2 bases; bases outside gene matches: 9. CDR1 DFQATT and CDR2 SNEGSKA come from the germline V gene (reference sequence). The CDR3: CSATGTAINYGYTF. DNA of the CDR3: TGCAGTGCCACCGGGACAGCGATAAACTATGGCTACACCTTC.

This clonotype was counted between two and nine times. J is TRBJ1-3 and V is TRBV4-1; D might be TRBD1 (6 bases). Germline assignment: CDR1 MGHRA and CDR2 YSYEKL. The CDR3 is 18 amino acids. V was shortened by 6 bases and J by 0 bases, with 21 bases between the two germline ends. CDR3 DNA sequence: TGCGCCAGCAGGGACACAGGGCCAGGAATGTTCTCTGGAAACACCATATATTTT. It yields the protein CASRDTGPGMFSGNTIYF.

The chain carries TRBV7-9 and TRBJ1-1, with D unclear. V was cut by 2 bases and J by 7 bases, with 17 bases left in between. CDR3 length equals 15 residues. Germline CDR1 reads SEHNR; CDR2 reads FQNEAQ (reference sequence). The DNA for the CDR3 is TGTGCCAGCAGCTTAATTAGCACCCTCGTGGGTGAAGCTTTCTTT. Translation gives CASSLISTLVGEAFF.

This clonotype was counted between two and nine times. The CDR3, as DNA: TGTGCCAGCAGCTTAGAAGGGGCAGCTGGAAACACCATATATTTT. Translating gives CASSLEGAAGNTIYF. The gene calls are TRBV7-2 and TRBJ1-3; possible D gene TRBD1, 5 bases. The germline V gene has CDR1 SGHTA and CDR2 FQGNSA. CDR3 length: 15 amino acids. With 1 base removed from V and 2 bases from J, the gap between germline ends came to 9 bases.